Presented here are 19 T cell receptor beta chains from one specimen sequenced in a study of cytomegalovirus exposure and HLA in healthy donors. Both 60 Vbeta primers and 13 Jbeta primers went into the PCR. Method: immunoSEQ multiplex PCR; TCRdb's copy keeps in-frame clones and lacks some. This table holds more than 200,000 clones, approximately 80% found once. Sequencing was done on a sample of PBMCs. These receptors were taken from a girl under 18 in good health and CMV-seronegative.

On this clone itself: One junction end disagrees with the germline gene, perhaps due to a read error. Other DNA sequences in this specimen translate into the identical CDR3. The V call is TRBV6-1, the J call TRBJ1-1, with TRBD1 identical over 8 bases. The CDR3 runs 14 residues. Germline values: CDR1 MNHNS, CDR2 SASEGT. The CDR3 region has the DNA TGTGCCACTCGGACAGGGAGAAGGAACACTGAGGCTTTCTTT. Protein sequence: CATRTGRRNTEAFF.

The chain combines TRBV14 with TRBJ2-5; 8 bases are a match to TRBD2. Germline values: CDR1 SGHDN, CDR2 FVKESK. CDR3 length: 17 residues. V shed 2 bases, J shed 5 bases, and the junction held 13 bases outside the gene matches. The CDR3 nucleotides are TGTGCCAGCAGCCAACCTTTAATAGCGGGGTTAGGGGAGACCCAGTACTTC. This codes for CASSQPLIAGLGETQYF.

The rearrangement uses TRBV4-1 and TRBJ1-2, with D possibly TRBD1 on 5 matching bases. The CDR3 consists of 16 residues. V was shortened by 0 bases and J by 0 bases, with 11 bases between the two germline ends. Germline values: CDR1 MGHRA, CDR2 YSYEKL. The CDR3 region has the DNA TGCGCCAGCAGCCAAGAGACAGCGCCAACTAACTATGGCTACACCTTC. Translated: CASSQETAPTNYGYTF.

The CDR3 nucleotides are TGTGCCAGCAGCATAAGCGGGGCAGGGTACGGCTACACCTTC. This sequence encodes CASSISGAGYGYTF. The genes are TRBV5-5 and TRBJ1-2; D might be TRBD1 (5 bases). CDR3 length equals 14 residues. Germline loops: CDR1 SGHKS, CDR2 YYEKEE (reference sequence). Trimming took off 4 bases at V and 8 bases at J, with 18 bases between the two ends.

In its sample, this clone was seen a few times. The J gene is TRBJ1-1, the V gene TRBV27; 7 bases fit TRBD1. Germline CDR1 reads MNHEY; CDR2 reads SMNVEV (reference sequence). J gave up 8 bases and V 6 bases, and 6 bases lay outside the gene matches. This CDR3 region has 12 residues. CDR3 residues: CASSGQGEEAFF. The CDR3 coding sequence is TGTGCCAGCAGCGGCCAGGGGGAAGAAGCTTTCTTT.

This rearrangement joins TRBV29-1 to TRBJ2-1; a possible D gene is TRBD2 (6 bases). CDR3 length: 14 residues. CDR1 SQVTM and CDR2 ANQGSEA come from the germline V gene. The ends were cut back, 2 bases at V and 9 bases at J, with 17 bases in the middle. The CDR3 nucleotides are TGCAGCGTTGAACGGGGGAAAGCGACGCGTGAGCAGTTCTTC. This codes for CSVERGKATREQFF.

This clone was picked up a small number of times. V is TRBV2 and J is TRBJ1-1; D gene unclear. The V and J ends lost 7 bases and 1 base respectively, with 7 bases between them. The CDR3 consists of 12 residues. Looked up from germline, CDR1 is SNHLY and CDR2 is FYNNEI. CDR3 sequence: CASTRGNTEAFF. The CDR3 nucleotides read TGTGCCAGCACACGGGGGAACACTGAAGCTTTCTTT.

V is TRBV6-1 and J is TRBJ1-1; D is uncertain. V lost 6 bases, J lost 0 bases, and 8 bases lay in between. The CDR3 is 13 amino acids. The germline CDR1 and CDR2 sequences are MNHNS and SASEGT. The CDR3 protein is CASRISVNTEAFF. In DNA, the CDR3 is TGTGCCAGCAGAATTTCGGTGAACACTGAAGCTTTCTTT.

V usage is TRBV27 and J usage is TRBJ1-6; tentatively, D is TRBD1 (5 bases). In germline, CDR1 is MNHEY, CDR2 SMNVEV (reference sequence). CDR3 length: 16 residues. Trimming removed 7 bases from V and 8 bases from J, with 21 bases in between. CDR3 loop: CASTLLPGGRDSPLHF. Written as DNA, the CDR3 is TGTGCCAGCACCCTTCTTCCGGGGGGAAGGGATTCACCCCTCCACTTT.

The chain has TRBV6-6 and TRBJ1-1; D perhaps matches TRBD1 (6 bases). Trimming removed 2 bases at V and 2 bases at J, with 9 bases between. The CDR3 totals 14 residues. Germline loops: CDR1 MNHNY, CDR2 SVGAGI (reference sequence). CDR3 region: CASSYGQTNTEAFF. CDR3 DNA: TGTGCCAGCAGTTACGGACAGACCAACACTGAAGCTTTCTTT.

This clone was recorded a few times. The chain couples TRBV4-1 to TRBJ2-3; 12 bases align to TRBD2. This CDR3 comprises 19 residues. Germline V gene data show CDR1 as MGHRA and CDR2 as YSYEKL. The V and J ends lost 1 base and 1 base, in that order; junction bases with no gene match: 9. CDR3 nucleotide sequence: TGCGCCAGCAGCCAAGGACTAGCGGGAGTCGCAGGGCGCACAGATACGCAGTATTTT. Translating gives CASSQGLAGVAGRTDTQYF.

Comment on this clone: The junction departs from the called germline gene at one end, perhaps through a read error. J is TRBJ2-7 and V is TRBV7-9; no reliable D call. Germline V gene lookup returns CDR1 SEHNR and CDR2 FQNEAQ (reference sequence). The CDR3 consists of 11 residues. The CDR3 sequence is CSSSPIYEQYF. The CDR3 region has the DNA TGTTCCAGCAGCCCAATCTACGAGCAGTACTTC.

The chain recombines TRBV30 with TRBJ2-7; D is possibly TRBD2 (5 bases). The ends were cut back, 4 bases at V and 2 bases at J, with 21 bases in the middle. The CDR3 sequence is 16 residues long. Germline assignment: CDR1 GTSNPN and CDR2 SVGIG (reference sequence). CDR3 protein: CAWKPIWENRAYEQYF. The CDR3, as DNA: TGTGCCTGGAAACCTATTTGGGAGAATCGGGCCTACGAGCAGTACTTC.

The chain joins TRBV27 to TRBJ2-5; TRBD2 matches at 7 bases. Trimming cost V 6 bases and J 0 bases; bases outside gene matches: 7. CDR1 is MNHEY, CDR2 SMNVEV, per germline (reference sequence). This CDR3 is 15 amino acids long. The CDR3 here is CASSVSGTYQETQYF. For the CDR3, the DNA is TGTGCCAGCAGCGTCAGCGGGACTTACCAAGAGACCCAGTACTTC.

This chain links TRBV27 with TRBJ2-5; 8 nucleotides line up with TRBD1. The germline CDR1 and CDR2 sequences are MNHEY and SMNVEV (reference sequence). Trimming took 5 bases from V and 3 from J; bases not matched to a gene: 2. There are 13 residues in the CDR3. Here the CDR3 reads CASSTDREETQYF. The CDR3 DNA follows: TGTGCCAGCAGTACGGACAGGGAAGAGACCCAGTACTTC.

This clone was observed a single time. CDR3 sequence: CASSRAGGFDEQFF. For the CDR3, the DNA is TGTGCCAGCAGTCGGGCGGGCGGTTTCGATGAGCAGTTCTTC. The V gene is TRBV2, the J gene TRBJ2-1; tentatively, D is TRBD2 (5 bases). The germline gives CDR1 SNHLY, CDR2 FYNNEI. V shed 5 bases and J shed 8 bases, with 16 bases lying between them. CDR3 length equals 14 residues.

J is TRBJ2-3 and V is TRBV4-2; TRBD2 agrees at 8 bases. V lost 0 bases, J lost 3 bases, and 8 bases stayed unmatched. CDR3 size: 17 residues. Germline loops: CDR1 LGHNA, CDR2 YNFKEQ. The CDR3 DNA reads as TGTGCCAGCAGCCAAGATGCCACGGGGGGGCTGACAGATACGCAGTATTTT. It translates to CASSQDATGGLTDTQYF.

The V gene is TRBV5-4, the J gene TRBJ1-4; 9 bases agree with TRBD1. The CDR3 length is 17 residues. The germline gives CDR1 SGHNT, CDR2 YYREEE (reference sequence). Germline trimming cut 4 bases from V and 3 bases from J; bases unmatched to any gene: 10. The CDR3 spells CASSPGQGGVANEKLFF. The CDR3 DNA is TGTGCCAGCAGCCCGGGACAGGGTGGAGTAGCTAATGAAAAACTGTTTTTT.

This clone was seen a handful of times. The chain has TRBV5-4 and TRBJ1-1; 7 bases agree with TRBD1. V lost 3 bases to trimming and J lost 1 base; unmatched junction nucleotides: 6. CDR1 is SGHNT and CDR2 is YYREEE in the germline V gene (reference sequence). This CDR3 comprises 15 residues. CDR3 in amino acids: CASSSYRDRNTEAFF. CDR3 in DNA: TGTGCCAGCAGCTCATACCGGGACAGGAACACTGAAGCTTTCTTT.